This is a list of T cell receptor beta chains from one sample in a study of CD8+ T cells in alopecia areata. Only in-frame clones appear in the TCRdb table, and some are missing; sequencing was by immunoSEQ multiplex PCR. The table shows 150,000 to 200,000 clones, with about three fifths occurring only once. The input for sequencing was CD4+ T cells sorted from blood, taken at week 24, from a patient treated with tofacitinib. The receptor set was obtained from a human donor with alopecia areata. Both conserved end residues are part of each CDR3. D genes are given only for firm matches. Size tells how often a clone was seen (once, few, many) or the class of an expanded clone, and some rows leave it out.

D gene	clone size	V gene	J gene	CDR3 protein	CDR3 DNA
NA	NA	TRBV5-1	TRBJ2-5	CASSLGAGETQYF	TGCGCCAGCAGCTTGGGGGCCGGGGAGACCCAGTACTTC
NA	NA	TRBV7-3	TRBJ2-2	CASSSIMGNTGELFF	TGTGCCAGCAGCTCGATAATGGGGAACACCGGGGAGCTGTTTTTT
TRBD1	NA	TRBV7-2	TRBJ1-1	CASSAGQGNTEAFF	TGTGCCAGCAGCGCGGGACAGGGGAACACTGAAGCTTTCTTT
NA	NA	TRBV30	TRBJ1-1	CAWSLVRGKTEAFF	TGTGCCTGGAGTCTGGTCAGGGGAAAGACTGAAGCTTTCTTT
TRBD1	NA	TRBV29-1	TRBJ2-7	CSTRDSYYEQYF	TGCAGCACCCGGGACAGCTACTACGAGCAGTACTTC
NA	few	TRBV5-1	TRBJ2-7	CASSLDWGSYEQYF	TGCGCCAGCAGCTTGGATTGGGGTTCCTACGAGCAGTACTTC
TRBD1	few	TRBV7-2	TRBJ1-4	CASSLRQGKLFF	TGTGCCAGCAGCCTACGACAGGGAAAACTGTTTTTT
NA	few	TRBV29-1	TRBJ2-1	CSVGRGGGGIEQFF	TGCAGCGTTGGCCGAGGGGGGGGAGGGATTGAGCAGTTCTTC
NA	once	TRBV29-1	TRBJ2-7	CSVGDGTPYEQYF	TGCAGCGTTGGGGATGGGACTCCCTACGAGCAGTACTTC
NA	few	TRBV7-9	TRBJ1-2	CASSLSRANYGYTF	TGTGCCAGCAGCTTAAGCAGGGCTAACTATGGCTACACCTTC
NA	once	TRBV10-1	TRBJ1-6	CASRPDLGVSPLHF	TGCGCCAGCAGACCGGACTTAGGGGTCTCACCCCTCCACTTT
NA	NA	TRBV30	TRBJ2-7	CACSRGGEVVEQYF	TGTGCCTGCTCCCGGGGCGGGGAAGTGGTCGAGCAGTACTTC
NA	few	TRBV5-4	TRBJ2-3	CASSGGGADTQYF	TGTGCCAGCAGTGGAGGTGGGGCAGATACGCAGTATTTT
NA	NA	TRBV4-1	TRBJ1-2	CASSQDLRGADGYTF	TGCGCCAGCAGCCAAGATCTTCGGGGGGCTGATGGCTACACCTTC
NA	NA	TRBV7-2	TRBJ2-3	CASSYVRGGTDTQYF	TGTGCCAGCAGCTACGTTCGCGGCGGTACAGATACGCAGTATTTT
TRBD1	many	TRBV10-2	TRBJ1-2	CASRQGSEDYTF	TGCGCCAGCAGACAGGGGTCGGAGGACTACACCTTC
NA	NA	TRBV29-1	TRBJ2-5	CSVTRDKKFVETQYF	TGCAGCGTTACTCGGGACAAGAAATTTGTGGAGACCCAGTACTTC
NA	NA	TRBV11-2	TRBJ2-2	CASNPLFSSGPGELFF	TGTGCCAGCAACCCCCTGTTTTCGTCGGGGCCCGGGGAGCTGTTTTTT
NA	NA	TRBV19	TRBJ1-5	CASTLTHRSRTKNQPQHF	TGTGCCAGTACCTTGACCCACAGGTCCCGAACCAAAAATCAGCCCCAGCATTTT
NA	NA	TRBV9	TRBJ2-3	CASSVAPLNTDTQYF	TGTGCCAGCAGCGTAGCTCCACTTAACACAGATACGCAGTATTTT
TRBD1	few	TRBV27	TRBJ1-5	CASSFWGQGDQPQHF	TGTGCCAGCAGTTTTTGGGGACAGGGCGATCAGCCCCAGCATTTT
NA	NA	TRBV6-6	TRBJ2-7	CASRRDGSDYEQYF	TGTGCCAGCAGGCGGGACGGATCGGACTACGAGCAGTACTTC
TRBD2	NA	TRBV29-1	TRBJ2-1	CSAGDRRLAGSGNEQFF	TGCAGCGCCGGGGACAGAAGACTAGCGGGGAGTGGGAACGAGCAGTTCTTC
NA	once	TRBV9	TRBJ1-2	CASSVAAGDYGYTF	TGTGCCAGCAGCGTAGCTGCGGGGGACTATGGCTACACCTTC
NA	many	TRBV7-2	TRBJ1-5	CASSSRQNQPQHF	TGTGCCAGCAGCTCTCGACAGAATCAGCCCCAGCATTTT
NA	NA	TRBV11-2	TRBJ2-7	CASSGRQGSEQYF	TGTGCCAGCAGCGGAAGGCAGGGTTCCGAGCAGTACTTC
TRBD1	few	TRBV27	TRBJ1-2	CASSLTGQDLTYGYTF	TGTGCCAGCAGTTTAACGGGACAGGATCTTACCTATGGCTACACCTTC
NA	NA	TRBV29-1	TRBJ2-2	CSVGTNTGELFF	TGCAGCGTCGGGACGAACACCGGGGAGCTGTTTTTT
NA	few	TRBV2	TRBJ1-1	CASSTGTEAFF	TGTGCCAGCAGTACCGGGACTGAAGCTTTCTTT
NA	few	TRBV5-4	TRBJ2-1	CASSMGPYNEQFF	TGTGCCAGCAGCATGGGCCCCTACAATGAGCAGTTCTTC
NA	NA	TRBV25-1	TRBJ1-2	CASSDRPGYGCTF	TGTGCCAGCAGTGATCGTCCGGGTTATGGCTGCACCTTC
NA	NA	TRBV29-1	TRBJ2-6	CSVRGSGANVLTF	TGCAGCGTTCGAGGGTCTGGGGCCAACGTCCTGACTTTC
TRBD1	once	TRBV6-5	TRBJ2-7	CASRGTGPHEQYF	TGTGCCAGCAGGGGGACAGGGCCTCACGAGCAGTACTTC
NA	few	TRBV14	TRBJ1-5	CASSHPGQPQHF	TGTGCCAGCAGCCATCCTGGTCAGCCCCAGCATTTT
NA	NA	TRBV2	TRBJ1-6	CASSIGGGRYNSPLHF	TGTGCCAGCAGCATAGGGGGGGGGCGCTATAATTCACCCCTCCACTTT
NA	few	TRBV9	TRBJ1-6	CASSRANSPLHF	TGTGCCAGCTCCCGAGCTAATTCACCCCTCCACTTT
NA	NA	TRBV9	TRBJ2-7	CASSVGRGSSYEQYF	TGTGCCAGCAGCGTAGGTCGGGGGAGCTCCTACGAGCAGTACTTC
NA	NA	TRBV5-1	TRBJ2-3	CASSLAASTDTQYF	TGCGCCAGCAGCTTGGCCGCTAGCACAGATACGCAGTATTTT
NA	NA	TRBV11-2	TRBJ1-2	CASSLGGRNYGYTF	TGTGCCAGCAGCTTAGGGGGGCGAAACTATGGCTACACCTTC
NA	once	TRBV30	TRBJ2-2	CAWTINTGELFF	TGTGCCTGGACAATAAACACCGGGGAGCTGTTTTTT
TRBD1	NA	TRBV9	TRBJ1-5	CASSATGADQPQHF	TGTGCCAGCAGCGCGACAGGGGCGGATCAGCCCCAGCATTTT
NA	many	TRBV7-2	TRBJ2-5	CASTPGIGAETQYF	TGTGCCAGCACCCCGGGCATAGGGGCGGAGACCCAGTACTTC
NA	few	TRBV5-1	TRBJ1-1	CASSFQPFTEAFF	TGCGCCAGCAGCTTCCAACCTTTCACTGAAGCTTTCTTT
NA	NA	TRBV29-1	TRBJ1-2	CSVEWYGGYTF	TGCAGCGTTGAATGGTATGGTGGCTACACCTTC
NA	NA	TRBV18	TRBJ2-1	CASSPPSSFGEQFF	TGTGCCAGCTCACCACCGTCTAGCTTTGGTGAGCAGTTCTTC
NA	NA	TRBV10-1	TRBJ2-7	CASSEGYEQYF	TGCGCCAGCAGTGAGGGCTACGAGCAGTACTTC
TRBD2	few	TRBV5-1	TRBJ2-7	CASSSRLAGEDPPTYEQYF	TGCGCCAGCAGCTCCCGTTTAGCGGGAGAGGACCCGCCTACCTACGAGCAGTACTTC
NA	NA	TRBV4-3	TRBJ1-2	CASSQATGRNYGYTF	TGCGCCAGCAGCCAAGCGACAGGTCGTAACTATGGCTACACCTTC
TRBD2	few	TRBV5-1	TRBJ2-7	CASSPGLAGGPGANEQYF	TGCGCCAGCAGTCCCGGACTAGCGGGGGGGCCCGGAGCTAACGAGCAGTACTTC
NA	NA	TRBV5-1	TRBJ1-1	CASSLFQNKNTEAFF	TGCGCCAGCAGCTTGTTTCAGAACAAGAACACTGAAGCTTTCTTT
NA	NA	TRBV11-1	TRBJ2-5	CASSLTGWGEETQYF	TGTGCCAGCAGCTTAACAGGGTGGGGCGAAGAGACCCAGTACTTC
TRBD1	NA	TRBV7-3	TRBJ2-1	CASSPRTGYGNEQFF	TGTGCCAGCAGCCCGCGGACAGGGTACGGCAATGAGCAGTTCTTC
TRBD2	few	TRBV4-3	TRBJ2-3	CASSQEGGPGGAAGTDTQYF	TGCGCCAGCAGCCAAGAAGGAGGTCCCGGGGGGGCTGCCGGCACAGATACGCAGTATTTT
NA	NA	TRBV5-1	TRBJ1-1	CASSLDTNTEAFF	TGCGCCAGCAGCTTGGACACGAACACTGAAGCTTTCTTT
TRBD1	many	TRBV2	TRBJ2-2	CASSNQGARTGELFF	TGTGCCAGCAGTAATCAGGGGGCGCGGACCGGGGAGCTGTTTTTT
NA	NA	TRBV29-1	TRBJ1-5	CSVGGGNQPQHF	TGCAGCGTTGGGGGGGGCAATCAGCCCCAGCATTTT
NA	NA	TRBV19	TRBJ1-2	CASSIDGISNYGYTF	TGTGCCAGTAGTATAGACGGGATCAGTAACTATGGCTACACCTTC